This TCR beta chain was obtained from a study of T cell repertoires in cytomegalovirus infection. One entry per CDR3 protein results from TCRdb running MiXCR on the reads. Here the sample spans about 360,000 distinct CDR3 sequences, around a sixth being singletons. The V gene lost 3 bases and the J gene lost 0 bases, with 24 bases spanning the gap. This CDR3 is 18 amino acids long. CDR1 is DFQATT and CDR2 is SNEGSKA in the germline V gene (reference sequence). This TCR derives from a human donor in good health (CMV status not recorded). Some clones in this sample may be carry-over from other donors' samples. The chain combines TRBV20-1 with TRBJ2-7, with D perhaps matching TRBD2 (5 bases). The specimen was PBMCs. The CDR3 loop is CSASSTGTRRSSSYEQYF. The CDR3, as DNA: TGCAGTGCTAGTTCGACGGGTACTCGGAGGTCAAGCTCCTACGAGCAGTACTTC.